The clone carrying this T cell receptor beta chain has more than one count but fewer than ten. No antigen is known for it. Unexposed donor CD4+ T cells date from about 2011-2018, before the COVID-19 pandemic. After approximately 10 days of culture, CD4+ T cells were isolated. Half the medium was replaced with IL-2 medium on days 3 and 7. Germline V gene data show CDR1 as SEHNR and CDR2 as FQNEAQ (reference sequence). The CDR3 extends over 14 amino acids. V was shortened by 3 bases and J by 6 bases, with 14 bases between the two germline ends. Profiled with immunoSEQ multiplex PCR; TCRdb holds only in-frame clones, not every one. The repertoire has approximately 27,000 clones, over 70% of them found once; the top ten carry 10% to 15%. These data belong to a study of CD4 T cells in relation to SARS-CoV-2 and coronaviruses. Across the whole study: ViraFEST: approximately 10-day antigen culture of PBMCs, then TCR beta CDR3 sequencing.

V and J are TRBV7-9 and TRBJ1-1; D unclear. This TCR was sampled from a human donor in good health. Sequenced: CD4+ T cells from PBMCs, cultured in vitro. CDR3 residues: CASSFGSGFSEAFF. The CDR3 DNA reads as TGTGCCAGCAGCTTTGGATCCGGGTTTTCTGAAGCTTTCTTT.